The text below deals with one T cell receptor (beta chain). This PCR relied on a set of 60 Vbeta primers and 13 Jbeta primers. Sequencing was performed with immunoSEQ multiplex PCR; in TCRdb, only in-frame clones are kept and a portion is missing. The sample table includes under 45,000 clones. The germline V gene has CDR1 GTSNPN and CDR2 SVGIG (reference sequence). The CDR3 length is 13 residues. Trimming removed 4 bases at V and 2 bases at J, with 11 bases between. The data stem from a study of cytomegalovirus exposure and HLA in healthy donors. Sequenced input: PBMCs. The source is a male donor in good health and CMV-seronegative. J is TRBJ1-2 and V is TRBV30; TRBD1 is a possible D gene (5 bases). Here the CDR3 reads CAWTRQGNYGYTF. The CDR3 nucleotides are TGTGCCTGGACTCGCCAGGGCAACTATGGCTACACCTTC.